The clone carrying this T cell receptor (beta chain) was observed a few times. Mouse names are used for the genes. Read coverage stops 4 residues before the CDR3 terminus; the germline J gene supplies the remainder. The sample comes from a study of CD8+ T cells in alopecia areata. The CDR3 is made up of 17 amino acids. CDR1 and CDR2 (germline): NNHDY, SYVADS. Following RNA extraction, reverse transcription yielded cDNA that acted as the sequencing template. Assay: immunoSEQ multiplex PCR; the TCRdb copy retains only in-frame clones and omits some. The specimen has some 120,000 clones, none found just once.

The chain joins TRBV13-3 to TRBJ2-5; 7 bases fit TRBD2. The material sequenced was lesional skin. The receptor was derived from a C3H/HeJ mouse with alopecia areata. MHC haplotype of the strain: H2-k. The CDR3 sequence is CASSDSPGGDSGDTQYF. Incomplete CDR3 DNA: TGTGCCAGCAGTGATAGTCCTGGGGGAGATTCTGGAGAC.